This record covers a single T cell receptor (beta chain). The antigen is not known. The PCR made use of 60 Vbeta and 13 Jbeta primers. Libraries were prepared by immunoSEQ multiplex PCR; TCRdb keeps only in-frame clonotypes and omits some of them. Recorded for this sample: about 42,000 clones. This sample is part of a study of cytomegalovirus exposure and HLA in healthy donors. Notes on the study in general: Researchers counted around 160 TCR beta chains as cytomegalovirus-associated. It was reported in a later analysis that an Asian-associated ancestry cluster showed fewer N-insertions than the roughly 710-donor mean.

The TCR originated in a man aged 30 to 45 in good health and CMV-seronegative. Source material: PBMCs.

CDR3 protein: CATQRPGYNYGYTF. The CDR3 bases are TGTGCCACCCAGAGGCCGGGATATAACTATGGCTACACCTTC. V and J are TRBV6-1 and TRBJ1-2; no firm D call. Germline CDR1 is MNHNS and CDR2 is SASEGT. The CDR3 has 14 residues. The V end was cut by 10 bases, the J end by 1 base, with 16 bases between.